This T cell receptor beta chain was sequenced for a study of cytomegalovirus exposure and HLA in healthy donors. The PCR used 60 Vbeta and 13 Jbeta primers. Method: immunoSEQ multiplex PCR; TCRdb's copy keeps in-frame clones and lacks some. In the table there are about 91,000 clones, about 77% of which are singletons. Notes on the study in general: The authors considered a cluster of highly shared sequence variants likely to be a sequencing artifact. Association with HLA alleles at 0.05 false discovery rate was found for approximately 18,000 TCR beta sequences in a later analysis.

The CDR3 loop spans 16 amino acids. Germline-derived CDR1 and CDR2 are LNHDA and SQIVND (reference sequence). V was shortened by 3 bases and J by 4 bases, with 13 bases between the two germline ends. About this clone itself: Antigen specificity is unknown.

J is TRBJ2-6 and V is TRBV19; TRBD1 is a possible D gene (7 bases). The sequenced sample consisted of PBMCs. The sequence derives from a male donor in good health and CMV-seropositive. DNA of the CDR3: TGTGCCAGTAGTATTTCAGGGGGGTCCGGGGCCAACGTCCTGACTTTC. Its translation: CASSISGGSGANVLTF.